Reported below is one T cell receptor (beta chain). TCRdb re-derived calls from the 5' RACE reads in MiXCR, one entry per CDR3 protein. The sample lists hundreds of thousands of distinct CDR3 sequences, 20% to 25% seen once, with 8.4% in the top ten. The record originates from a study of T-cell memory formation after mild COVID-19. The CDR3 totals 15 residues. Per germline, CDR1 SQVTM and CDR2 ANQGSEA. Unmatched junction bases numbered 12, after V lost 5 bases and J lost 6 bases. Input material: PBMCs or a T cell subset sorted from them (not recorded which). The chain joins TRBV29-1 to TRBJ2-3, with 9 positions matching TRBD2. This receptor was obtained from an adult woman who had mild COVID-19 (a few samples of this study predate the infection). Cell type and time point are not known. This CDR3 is CSVLGLRGGSDTQYF. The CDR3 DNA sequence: TGCAGCGTTCTCGGGTTGCGGGGGGGTTCCGATACGCAGTATTTT.